Listed below are T cell receptor beta chains from one sample, sequenced in a study of blood T cell repertoires in COVID-19. Clones were read by immunoSEQ multiplex PCR, and TCRdb kept only the in-frame ones, dropping some. The sample records some 300,000 clones, around 90% being singletons. The specimen sequenced was peripheral blood. These receptors were collected from a woman in her forties with COVID-19, enrolled during active disease. Both conserved end residues are part of each CDR3.

J | V | CDR3
TRBJ2-7 | TRBV5-6 | CASSFDRGRDEQYF
TRBJ1-6 | TRBV2 | CASSVLGQASSYNSPLHF
TRBJ1-3 | TRBV6-5 | CASRQTRVSGNTIYF
TRBJ1-2 | TRBV7-2 | CASSSDRGSYGYTF
TRBJ1-1 | TRBV6-2/TRBV6-3 | CASSTGGAGTEAFF
TRBJ1-1 | TRBV30 | CAWLGTLNTEAFF
TRBJ1-1 | TRBV10-3 | CAIGPAGNEATEAFF
TRBJ2-5 | TRBV30 | CAWSPRGADGGTQYF
TRBJ1-2 | TRBV5-4 | CASSEGTGGGGYTF
TRBJ1-5 | TRBV4-1 | CASSQGGPAQPQHF
TRBJ2-7 | TRBV6-5 | CASSYTGSSYEQYF
TRBJ2-5 | TRBV27 | CASRQLRQETQYF
TRBJ1-1 | TRBV6-5 | CASSRGQGNTEAFF